The rows below give T cell receptor beta chains drawn from one sample of a study of OX40 agonist ivuxolimab in advanced cancers. The method was immunoSEQ multiplex PCR; TCRdb's version includes in-frame clones alone and lacks a portion of them. The sample has about 82,000 clones, 75% to 90% seen once. Sequenced material: CD4+ or CD8+ T cells sorted from blood, taken in a trial of the OX40 agonist ivuxolimab. The receptors originated from an adult with an advanced solid tumor such as melanoma, head and neck, liver or kidney cancer. The CDR3 runs from the conserved cysteine through the conserved F or W. Each record gives: clone size, J gene, D gene, V gene, CDR3 DNA, CDR3 protein. A D gene is named only where the DNA matches it firmly. Some rows mark clone size as missing; the rest say once, few, many or name a class of expanded clone.

.	TRBJ1-4	.	TRBV6-5	TGTGCCAGCAGTTACGCAGGGGAGGGCGAAAAACTGTTTTTT	CASSYAGEGEKLFF
.	TRBJ1-2	.	TRBV4-1	TGCGCCAGCAGCCAAGCCCCTCCCCCGGCAGGCGCTGGCTACACCTTC	CASSQAPPPAGAGYTF
.	TRBJ1-4	.	TRBV28	TGTGCCAGCAGTGCGTACGGTGCAACTAATGAAAAACTGTTTTTT	CASSAYGATNEKLFF
.	TRBJ2-3	TRBD1	TRBV10-2	TGCGCCAGCAGTCCTGGACAGGACCATATGAGTACGCAGTATTTT	CASSPGQDHMSTQYF
.	TRBJ1-1	.	TRBV7-9	TGTGCCAGCAGCTACAGGGAAAACACTGAAGCTTTCTTT	CASSYRENTEAFF
.	TRBJ1-6	TRBD1	TRBV7-2	TGTGCCAGCAGCTTTACGACAGGGGCAAGGGGATCACCCCTCCACTTT	CASSFTTGARGSPLHF
.	TRBJ2-6	.	TRBV19	TGTGCCAGTAGTTCGACGGGACACCGGGGCTCTGGGGCCAACGTCCTGACTTTC	CASSSTGHRGSGANVLTF
few	TRBJ1-4	.	TRBV7-9	TGTGCCAGCAGCTTCGTTCCAACTAATGAAAAACTGTTTTTT	CASSFVPTNEKLFF
.	TRBJ1-3	.	TRBV29-1	TGCAGCGCTAGGGAGGGCTTATACAACTCTGGAAACACCATATATTTT	CSAREGLYNSGNTIYF
.	TRBJ2-7	.	TRBV28	TGTGCCAGCAGTTCCCCAGCAGCTTCCTCCTACGAGCAGTACTTC	CASSSPAASSYEQYF
.	TRBJ1-4	.	TRBV10-3	TGTGCCATCAGTGCCCTCGGGGGTGGGGATGAAAAACTGTTTTTT	CAISALGGGDEKLFF
few	TRBJ1-2	.	TRBV2	TGTGCCAGCAGTACTCAGGCGTATGGCTACACCTTC	CASSTQAYGYTF
once	TRBJ2-7	.	TRBV28	TGTGCCAGCGGGGAGGACCCAACGGGTATCGAGCAGTACTTC	CASGEDPTGIEQYF
.	TRBJ1-2	.	TRBV5-4	TGTGCCAGCAGCGCCCGACAGGACCTTGGCTATGGCTACACCTTC	CASSARQDLGYGYTF
.	TRBJ1-2	.	TRBV18	TGTGCCAGCTCACCGACAGGAATCCAATTCATCGGGGGCTATGGCTACACCTTC	CASSPTGIQFIGGYGYTF
.	TRBJ2-2	.	TRBV6-5	TGTGCCAGCGGCCGAGGGGGCACCGGGGAGCTGTTTTTT	CASGRGGTGELFF
.	TRBJ1-4	.	TRBV7-2	TGTGCCAGCAGCCCCTCGCCCGCAGGGGAGGGAGAAAAACTGTTTTTT	CASSPSPAGEGEKLFF
few	TRBJ2-3	TRBD1	TRBV7-3	TGTGCCAGCAGCCCAACCACCGGGACAGCCCTATCTAGCACAGATACGCAGTATTTT	CASSPTTGTALSSTDTQYF
.	TRBJ1-2	TRBD1	TRBV11-2	TGTGCCAGCAGCTCTACACAGGGGGCTAGTGGCTACACCTTC	CASSSTQGASGYTF
.	TRBJ1-4	.	TRBV5-6	TGTGCCAGCAGCTTTGGGACGGAGAATGAAAAACTGTTTTTT	CASSFGTENEKLFF
.	TRBJ1-2	.	TRBV2	TGTGCCAGCAGTGTAAACAGGTTAGCTAACTATGGCTACACCTTC	CASSVNRLANYGYTF
.	TRBJ2-1	TRBD1	TRBV11-3	TGTGCCAGCAGCAACCGGGACAGCTCCTACAATGAGCAGTTCTTC	CASSNRDSSYNEQFF
.	TRBJ2-3	.	TRBV5-1	TGCGCCAGCAGCTTGGAGGGCACCACAGATACGCAGTATTTT	CASSLEGTTDTQYF
.	TRBJ1-1	.	TRBV4-1	TGCGCCAGCAGCCAAGACGCGGCGGGGGGAGAAGCTTTCTTT	CASSQDAAGGEAFF
.	TRBJ1-3	.	TRBV7-2	TGTGCCAGCAGCAGGGCGTCGGGATCTGGAAACACCATATATTTT	CASSRASGSGNTIYF
.	TRBJ2-7	.	TRBV18	TGTGCCAGCTCACCAGAACAGATCCACTCCTACGAGCAGTACTTC	CASSPEQIHSYEQYF
.	TRBJ1-2	.	TRBV5-4	TGTGCCAGCAGCTTGAACAGTATTCTCTATGGCTACACCTTC	CASSLNSILYGYTF
.	TRBJ2-1	.	TRBV15	TGTGCCACCAGCAGAGCGGGGTACAATGAGCAGTTCTTC	CATSRAGYNEQFF